This T cell receptor (beta chain) was profiled in a study of shared clonotypes between healthy human individuals. Profiling relied on immunoSEQ multiplex PCR, and the TCRdb table lists in-frame clones only, not all of them. This repertoire shows 2 million to 2.5 million clones, roughly 93% found once; its top ten account for about 0.41%. Deletions cut 4 bases from V and 5 bases from J, with 9 bases between. The CDR3 runs 12 residues. In germline, CDR1 is SGHNT, CDR2 YYREEE (reference sequence). Regarding the study as a whole: Shared across several donors were around 5% of the naive CD4 clonotypes.

As to this clone: Antigen: not known.

Material: naive CD4+ T cells from PBMCs. Subset: CD45RA+ positively selected. The chain links TRBV5-4 to TRBJ1-1; D is undetermined. The receptor's source is a man younger than 35 in good health. Some clones in this sample may be carry-over from other donors' samples. For the CDR3, the DNA is TGTGCCAGCAGCCGGACGGGGACTGAAGCTTTCTTT. Translation: CASSRTGTEAFF. The full variable domain, in which reference TRBV5-4 and TRBJ1-1 provide the parts outside the CDR3, is ETGVTQSPTHLIKTRGQQVTLRCSSQSGHNTVSWYQQALGQGPQFIFQYYREEENGRGNFPPRFSGLQFPNYSSELNVNALELDDSALYLCASSRTGTEAFFGQGTRLTVV.